A selection of T cell receptor beta chains follows, all from one sample in a study of beta chain features in type 1 diabetes. Generated by immunoSEQ multiplex PCR, the TCRdb table keeps only in-frame clones and is missing some. The repertoire holds under 450,000 clones, about 15% seen once, with more than 0.015% in the top ten. Sequencing was carried out using naive CD4+ T cells from blood. These receptors all come from a woman between 18 and 29 years old in good health. CDR3s include the opening cysteine and the closing phenylalanine or tryptophan. A D gene is named only where the DNA matches it firmly. Clone size is stated in some rows and not others, as once, few, many or a class when expanded.

v_call	d_call	clone_size	j_call	cdr3_aa	cdr3_nt
TRBV28	TRBD1	few	TRBJ2-7	CASKDRVPTYEQYF	TGTGCCAGCAAGGACAGGGTGCCTACCTACGAGCAGTACTTC
TRBV29-1	TRBD2	.	TRBJ2-3	CSARLAGARDTQYF	TGCAGCGCCCGACTAGCGGGAGCCCGGGATACGCAGTATTTT
TRBV30	TRBD2	.	TRBJ2-7	CAWRAAGLAGTYEQYF	TGTGCCTGGAGAGCCGCGGGGCTAGCGGGCACCTACGAGCAGTACTTC
TRBV27	TRBD2	.	TRBJ2-7	CASSLRSGSLNEQYF	TGTGCCAGCAGTTTACGTAGCGGGAGTCTCAACGAGCAGTACTTC
TRBV7-2	.	.	TRBJ1-2	CASTAEGRGYGYTF	TGTGCCAGCACCGCGGAGGGGCGCGGCTATGGCTACACCTTC
TRBV5-1	TRBD2	few	TRBJ2-5	CASSGTPLATETQYF	TGCGCCAGCAGCGGAACTCCACTAGCGACTGAGACCCAGTACTTC
TRBV7-9	TRBD1	.	TRBJ1-1	CASSSTGTGRNTEAFF	TGTGCCAGCAGCTCTACCGGGACAGGGCGGAACACTGAAGCTTTCTTT
TRBV23-1	.	few	TRBJ2-7	CASSQSYRDYEQYF	TGCGCCAGCAGTCAATCCTACAGGGACTACGAGCAGTACTTC
TRBV23-1	TRBD1	.	TRBJ2-1	CASSQPGQGYNEQFF	TGCGCCAGCAGTCAACCCGGACAGGGGTACAATGAGCAGTTCTTC
TRBV30	.	few	TRBJ2-7	CAWSVRSGIEQYF	TGTGCCTGGAGTGTACGTTCCGGGATAGAGCAGTACTTC
TRBV7-8	.	few	TRBJ1-2	CASSRNRDIGTGYTF	TGTGCCAGCAGTCGTAACCGGGACATAGGAACTGGCTACACCTTC
TRBV5-6	TRBD2	few	TRBJ2-1	CASSPRLAANEQFF	TGTGCCAGCAGCCCGCGACTAGCGGCCAATGAGCAGTTCTTC
TRBV29-1	TRBD2	.	TRBJ2-7	CSVEVSGYSYEQYF	TGCAGCGTTGAAGTTAGCGGGTACTCCTACGAGCAGTACTTC
TRBV6-4	.	few	TRBJ2-1	CASSARYYHNEQFF	TGTGCCAGCAGTGCTCGGTACTACCACAATGAGCAGTTCTTC
TRBV27	TRBD1	few	TRBJ1-1	CASSVSGQANTEAFF	TGTGCCAGCAGTGTTTCGGGACAGGCGAACACTGAAGCTTTCTTT
TRBV23-1	TRBD1	.	TRBJ2-7	CASSQEPGTGSYEQYF	TGCGCCAGCAGTCAAGAGCCCGGGACAGGGTCCTACGAGCAGTACTTC
TRBV29-1	.	few	TRBJ1-2	CSALDGYTF	TGCAGCGCCCTAGATGGCTACACCTTC
TRBV9	TRBD1	.	TRBJ1-1	CASSFPSVTGLQNTEAFF	TGTGCCAGCAGCTTCCCCAGCGTGACAGGGCTTCAGAACACTGAAGCTTTCTTT
TRBV12-5	TRBD2	few	TRBJ2-1	CASGPGTSGRSNEQFF	TGTGCTAGTGGTCCAGGGACTAGCGGGAGGAGTAATGAGCAGTTCTTC
TRBV5-6	TRBD2	.	TRBJ2-2	CASSFGGIYTGELFF	TGTGCCAGCAGCTTCGGGGGGATATACACCGGGGAGCTGTTTTTT
TRBV6-6	TRBD1	.	TRBJ1-2	CASSYSRGQGYGYTF	TGTGCCAGCAGTTACTCGAGAGGACAGGGCTATGGCTACACCTTC
TRBV7-9	.	.	TRBJ1-2	CASSFAGSGGYTF	TGTGCCAGCAGCTTTGCGGGGTCAGGTGGCTACACCTTC
TRBV7-9	TRBD2	few	TRBJ2-1	CASSSFYLLAGGPYNEQFF	TGTGCCAGCAGTTCCTTTTATCTCCTAGCGGGAGGCCCTTACAATGAGCAGTTCTTC
TRBV28	TRBD2	few	TRBJ2-7	CASSQTSSGSSREQYF	TGTGCCAGCAGCCAAACCTCCAGCGGGAGTAGTCGCGAGCAGTACTTC
TRBV30	.	few	TRBJ1-2	CAWTGNDYGYTF	TGTGCCTGGACGGGAAATGACTATGGCTACACCTTC
TRBV30	TRBD2	.	TRBJ2-5	CAGSGLAGETQYF	TGTGCCGGATCGGGACTAGCGGGGGAGACCCAGTACTTC
TRBV15	.	few	TRBJ2-2	CATSVNSPANTGELFF	TGTGCCACCAGCGTAAACAGCCCCGCCAACACCGGGGAGCTGTTTTTT
TRBV30	TRBD2	.	TRBJ2-1	CAWRGGSSYNEQFF	TGTGCCTGGAGGGGCGGGAGCTCCTACAATGAGCAGTTCTTC
TRBV5-1	.	few	TRBJ2-5	CASSSPTIRGRRETQYF	TGCGCCAGCAGCTCCCCCACGATTAGAGGGCGACGGGAGACCCAGTACTTC
TRBV7-8	.	.	TRBJ1-2	CASSLGTSTGGRGYTF	TGTGCCAGCAGCTTAGGGACTTCGACAGGAGGTCGCGGCTACACCTTC
TRBV7-2	TRBD1	few	TRBJ1-4	CASRPGQVNEKLFF	TGTGCCAGCAGACCGGGACAGGTGAATGAAAAACTGTTTTTT
TRBV5-1	.	.	TRBJ2-5	CASSQQGTPETQYF	TGCGCCAGCAGCCAACAGGGTACACCAGAGACCCAGTACTTC
TRBV9	.	.	TRBJ2-7	CASSKTAGYEQYF	TGTGCCAGCAGTAAGACAGCAGGCTACGAGCAGTACTTC
TRBV27	.	.	TRBJ2-7	CASRGRFHSYEQYF	TGTGCCAGCCGAGGGAGGTTTCACTCCTACGAGCAGTACTTC
TRBV14	.	.	TRBJ2-3	CASSRHLTQYF	TGTGCCAGCAGTCGACATCTTACGCAGTATTTT